Below are 29 T cell receptor beta chains sequenced from a single sample in a study of response to subunit inactivated influenza vaccine. TCRdb fed the RT-PCR reads into MiXCR, producing one record per CDR3 protein. Among around 580,000 distinct CDR3 sequences listed, around 15% were seen once. Source: PBMCs from blood, taken 11 to 12 days after vaccination. Receptors originate from a man aged 50 to 60 who received an inactivated influenza vaccine.

Here the CDR3 DNA reads TGTGCCAGCCGTACCTCTACAGGGGGCAGGAGAACTGAAGCTTTCTTT. Protein product: CASRTSTGGRRTEAFF. The chain carries TRBV21-1 and TRBJ1-1; TRBD1 is taken as the D call from the table, unchecked against the DNA. TRBV21-1 represents a pseudogene. CDR3 length equals 16 residues.

This clonotype was seen only a few times. The CDR3 here is CASSLAGTGIYYGYTF. DNA for the CDR3: TGTGCCAGCAGCTTAGCGGGGACAGGGATATACTATGGCTACACCTTC. The rearrangement uses TRBV7-8 and TRBJ1-2, with 9 nucleotides matching TRBD1. From germline, CDR1 is SGHVS and CDR2 FQNEAQ. V lost 0 bases, J lost 3 bases, and 5 bases stayed unmatched. This CDR3 region has 16 residues.

To note about this clonotype: Given a much more abundant clone one base away, this may be a read error. The V and J genes are TRBV4-3 and TRBJ2-1, with D possibly being TRBD2 (6 bases). The germline V gene encodes CDR1 LGHNA and CDR2 YSLEER. The CDR3 runs 16 residues. DNA of the CDR3: TGCGCCAGCAGCCAGGGAACGCGGGACCGTTTTGATGAGGAGTTCTTC. Its translation: CASSQGTRDRFDEEFF.

CDR3 sequence (DNA): TGTGCCAGCAGGATGGACAGGGGTGACTACAATGAGCAGTTCTTC. Protein product: CASRMDRGDYNEQFF. This sequence joins TRBV12-3 or TRBV12-4 and TRBJ2-1, with TRBD1 identical over 9 bases. After removal of 6 bases from V and 3 bases from J, the junction contained 6 bases not matched to a gene. The CDR3 contains 15 residues.

There are a few counts of this clonotype. The chain recombines TRBV4-2 with TRBJ2-1, with 11 bases identical to TRBD2. V was clipped by 4 bases and J by 5 bases; unmatched bases: 10. Germline V lookup: CDR1 LGHNA, CDR2 YNFKEQ. The CDR3 has 17 amino acids. Written as DNA, the CDR3 is TGTGCCAGCAGCCCGAAGATAGCGGGGGGGCCAAACAATGAGCAGTTCTTC. Protein sequence: CASSPKIAGGPNNEQFF.

This clonotype was seen at least ten times. The chain has TRBV5-5 and TRBJ2-2; TRBD2 matches at 9 bases. This CDR3 contains 17 residues. The J segment lost 0 bases and the V segment lost 5 bases, leaving 8 bases of the junction unmatched. Germline V lookup: CDR1 SGHKS, CDR2 YYEKEE (reference sequence). The CDR3 nucleotides read TGTGCCAGCAGTACAGCTCCTAGCGGGACGAACACCGGGGAGCTGTTTTTT. The encoded protein is CASSTAPSGTNTGELFF.

This clonotype was seen a handful of times. Here the CDR3 DNA reads TGTGCCAGCAGTAACCCACGGGACCCATGGTTCTTC. Translating it yields CASSNPRDPWFF. The chain has TRBV6-2 or TRBV6-3 and TRBJ2-1; D tentatively reads TRBD1 or TRBD2 (5 bases each). This CDR3 spans 12 amino acids. CDR1 and CDR2 (germline): MNHEY, SVGEGT. Deletions cut 5 bases from V and 15 bases from J, with 17 bases between.

This chain joins TRBV7-9 and TRBJ2-7; D perhaps matches TRBD1 (5 bases). V shed 2 bases and J shed 2 bases, with 10 bases lying between them. CDR1 is SEHNR, CDR2 FQNEAQ, per germline (reference sequence). CDR3 length equals 14 residues. The CDR3 DNA is TGTGCCAGCAGCTTATCGAACAGGCCCTACGAGCAGTACTTC. Protein sequence: CASSLSNRPYEQYF.

This clonotype came up a few times. The V call is TRBV12-3 or TRBV12-4, the J call TRBJ1-1, with TRBD1 matching 7 bases. After removal of 6 bases from V and 4 bases from J, the junction contained 8 bases not matched to a gene. The CDR3 loop spans 14 amino acids. This CDR3 reads CASSRQGTFTEAFF. CDR3 nucleotide sequence: TGTGCCAGCAGCCGACAGGGAACGTTCACTGAAGCTTTCTTT.

The chain links TRBV5-5 to TRBJ2-5; TRBD2 matches at 8 bases. CDR3 length equals 15 residues. Germline assignment: CDR1 SGHKS and CDR2 YYEKEE (reference sequence). V lost 5 bases, J lost 5 bases, and 11 bases stayed unmatched. The CDR3 loop is CASSPSSGWSETQYF. CDR3 coding DNA: TGTGCCAGCAGTCCCTCTAGCGGGTGGTCGGAGACCCAGTACTTC.

This clonotype was observed a few times. This chain uses TRBV4-3 with TRBJ2-5; 8 nucleotides match TRBD2. V shed 2 bases and J 3 bases; nucleotides not matched to a gene: 5. There are 15 residues in the CDR3. Looked up from germline, CDR1 is LGHNA and CDR2 is YSLEER. The CDR3 loop reads CASSQTLSGEETQYF. CDR3 nucleotide sequence: TGCGCCAGCAGCCAAACCCTTAGCGGGGAAGAGACCCAGTACTTC.

V gene TRBV3-1 combines with J gene TRBJ1-5, with TRBD1 identical over 8 bases. Germline V gives CDR1 LGHDT, CDR2 YNNKEL (reference sequence). V was clipped by 2 bases and J by 6 bases; unmatched bases: 6. The CDR3 is 15 amino acids. This chain's CDR3 is CASSQSTGGFQPQHF. CDR3 sequence (DNA): TGTGCCAGCAGCCAATCTACAGGGGGGTTTCAGCCCCAGCATTTT.

This clonotype was picked up a small number of times. The V call is TRBV30, the J call TRBJ2-5, with D unresolved. CDR1 and CDR2 (germline): GTSNPN, SVGIG (reference sequence). Trimming pared 3 bases from V and 2 bases from J, leaving 7 bases between. There are 12 residues in the CDR3. The CDR3 here is CAWSGPQETQYF. For the CDR3, the DNA is TGTGCCTGGAGCGGACCGCAAGAGACCCAGTACTTC.

The chain uses TRBV7-2 and TRBJ2-7; perhaps TRBD2 as D (6 bases). The V end lost 3 bases, the J end lost 3 bases, and 15 bases lay between the germline ends. The CDR3 is 15 residues long. From germline, CDR1 is SGHTA and CDR2 FQGNSA. In DNA form, the CDR3 reads TGTGCCAGCAGCTTTTCATCCGGGACTCGCTACGAGCAGTACTTC. Protein product: CASSFSSGTRYEQYF.

This clonotype appeared a few times. The rearrangement links TRBV4-1 to TRBJ2-7; 7 bases match TRBD2. Trimming cost V 2 bases and J 4 bases; bases outside gene matches: 11. Per the germline V gene, CDR1 is MGHRA and CDR2 is YSYEKL. The CDR3 spans 16 residues. The CDR3: CASSQTGGSKLYEQYF. DNA of the CDR3: TGCGCCAGCAGCCAAACTGGCGGGAGTAAGCTGTACGAGCAGTACTTC.

This clonotype was seen more than once but under ten times. The CDR3, as DNA: TGTGCCACCAGTGACTTGATCTCAAGCTATACCTACAATGAGCAGTTCTTC. Translated, it gives CATSDLISSYTYNEQFF. The rearrangement joins TRBV24-1 to TRBJ2-1; no clear D gene. V was clipped by 4 bases and J by 2 bases, with 17 bases between them. This CDR3 comprises 17 residues. Germline CDR1 KGHDR, CDR2 SFDVKD.

This clonotype was seen a few times. The chain carries TRBV7-9 and TRBJ1-6; D is perhaps TRBD1 (5 bases). The V gene's germline CDR1 is SEHNR and CDR2 FQNEAQ (reference sequence). The CDR3 totals 16 residues. Deletions cut 4 bases from V and 5 bases from J, with 15 bases between. CDR3 sequence: CASSSAKTANNSPLHF. The CDR3 bases are TGTGCCAGCAGCTCAGCAAAGACAGCAAATAATTCACCCCTCCACTTT.

J is TRBJ1-5 and V is TRBV4-1, with D perhaps TRBD1 (6 bases). The germline gives CDR1 MGHRA, CDR2 YSYEKL. V was clipped by 0 bases and J by 4 bases, with 10 bases between them. This CDR3 has 15 residues. The chain's CDR3 is CASSQDGQGNQPQHF. CDR3 sequence (DNA): TGCGCCAGCAGCCAAGATGGGCAGGGGAATCAGCCCCAGCATTTT.

This clonotype has only a few counts. J is TRBJ2-3 and V is TRBV15; D may be TRBD2 (5 bases). The V gene's germline CDR1 is LNHNV and CDR2 YYDKDF (reference sequence). This CDR3 has 13 amino acids. The germline V and J ends were trimmed by 2 bases and 6 bases, with 9 bases remaining between them. CDR3 coding DNA: TGTGCCACCAGCAGAAATCCGGGGGATACGCAGTATTTT. Encoded protein: CATSRNPGDTQYF.

The chain combines TRBV4-1 with TRBJ2-2, with a weak D call TRBD1 (6 bases). This CDR3 is 16 amino acids long. Germline CDR1 is MGHRA and CDR2 is YSYEKL. The V end was cut by 1 base, the J end by 3 bases, with 12 bases between. In DNA form, the CDR3 reads TGCGCCAGCAGCCAAGGACGTGCAGGGGACACCGGGGAGCTGTTTTTT. Translated, it gives CASSQGRAGDTGELFF.

The chain joins TRBV27 to TRBJ1-1; a weak D match, TRBD1 (6 bases). The CDR3 runs to 14 residues. The ends were cut back, 2 bases at V and 4 bases at J, with 11 bases in the middle. Germline V lookup: CDR1 MNHEY, CDR2 SMNVEV (reference sequence). The CDR3 region has the DNA TGTGCCAGCAGTTTAATAGGAGGGGGCACTGAAGCTTTCTTT. It codes for CASSLIGGGTEAFF.

The V gene is TRBV6-2 or TRBV6-3, the J gene TRBJ2-1; the match to TRBD2 covers 8 bases. The ends lost 5 bases at V and 5 bases at J; junction bases unmatched: 8. CDR1 and CDR2 from the germline V gene are MNHEY and SVGEGT. The CDR3 covers 15 residues. CDR3: CASSKTGGPHNEQFF. CDR3 DNA sequence: TGTGCCAGCAGTAAAACGGGGGGGCCGCACAATGAGCAGTTCTTC.

The table lists this clonotype with many counts. The rearrangement links TRBV28 to TRBJ1-1; D is uncertain. Germline lookup yields CDR1 MDHEN and CDR2 SYDVKM. The CDR3 is 12 amino acids. Trimming stripped 4 bases from V and 4 bases from J, with 7 bases between. CDR3 protein: CASSSAATEAFF. The CDR3 DNA sequence: TGTGCCAGCAGTTCGGCAGCCACTGAAGCTTTCTTT.

This clonotype showed up many times. The chain couples TRBV7-2 to TRBJ1-5; D possibly corresponds to TRBD1 (5 bases). Germline V gives CDR1 SGHTA, CDR2 FQGNSA. V was shortened by 3 bases and J by 4 bases, with 13 bases between the two germline ends. CDR3 size: 15 residues. The CDR3: CASSFGPGRNQPQHF. The CDR3, as DNA: TGTGCCAGCAGCTTTGGTCCGGGACGAAATCAGCCCCAGCATTTT.

The sample holds a few counts of this clonotype. The gene calls are TRBV5-1 and TRBJ1-4; 8 bases fit TRBD1. With 4 bases clipped from V and 5 bases from J, the junction kept 7 bases outside the gene matches. The CDR3 is 15 amino acids. CDR1 SGHRS and CDR2 YFSETQ come from the germline V gene. CDR3 nucleotides: TGCGCCAGCAGCCTCCAGGGGGCCCAAAATGAAAAACTGTTTTTT. It specifies CASSLQGAQNEKLFF.

V gene TRBV6-5 combines with J gene TRBJ2-7, with a possible D match to TRBD1 (7 bases). V was shortened by 4 bases and J by 2 bases, with 15 bases between the two germline ends. The CDR3 is 15 residues long. Germline V gene data show CDR1 as MNHEY and CDR2 as SVGAGI. The CDR3 region has the DNA TGTGCCAGCAGTTTGACAGGGACTTCCACCTACGAGCAGTACTTC. Protein sequence: CASSLTGTSTYEQYF.

This chain links TRBV18 with TRBJ2-3; 10 nucleotides agree with TRBD2. The CDR3 consists of 18 residues. J lost 0 bases, V lost 3 bases, and 9 bases had no gene match. Germline V CDR1 and CDR2: KGHSH, LQKENI. The CDR3 nucleotides are TGTGCCAGCTCACCTACTTTACTAGCGGGGAGAAGCACAGATACGCAGTATTTT. This sequence encodes CASSPTLLAGRSTDTQYF.

This clonotype showed up just a few times. The chain joins TRBV20-1 to TRBJ2-1; 7 nucleotides match TRBD2. The CDR3 totals 15 residues. Germline V CDR1 and CDR2: DFQATT, SNEGSKA (reference sequence). The V and J ends lost 5 bases and 1 base, in that order; junction bases with no gene match: 8. CDR3 nucleotides: TGCAGTGCTGACGCGGGACTAACATCCTACAATGAGCAGTTCTTC. This translates into CSADAGLTSYNEQFF.

This chain uses TRBV20-1 with TRBJ2-1, with D perhaps matching TRBD2 (5 bases). The CDR3 is 15 residues long. Trimming stripped 2 bases from V and 3 bases from J, with 14 bases between. Looked up from germline, CDR1 is DFQATT and CDR2 is SNEGSKA (reference sequence). The CDR3 reads CSARHSGTFYNEQFF. CDR3 DNA: TGCAGTGCTAGACACAGCGGAACTTTCTACAATGAGCAGTTCTTC.